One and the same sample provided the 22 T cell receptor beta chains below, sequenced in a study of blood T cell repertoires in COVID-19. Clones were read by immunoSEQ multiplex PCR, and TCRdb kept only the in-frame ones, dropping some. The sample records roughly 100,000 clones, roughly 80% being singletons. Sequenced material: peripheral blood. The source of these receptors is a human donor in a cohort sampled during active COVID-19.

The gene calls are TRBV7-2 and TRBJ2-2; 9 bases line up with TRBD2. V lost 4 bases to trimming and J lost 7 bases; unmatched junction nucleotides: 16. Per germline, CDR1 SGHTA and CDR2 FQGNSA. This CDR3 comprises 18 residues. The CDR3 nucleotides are TGTGCCAGCAGCTCTAGAGCGGGGGGCTTGGTTTCAGGCGGGGAGCTGTTTTTT. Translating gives CASSSRAGGLVSGGELFF.

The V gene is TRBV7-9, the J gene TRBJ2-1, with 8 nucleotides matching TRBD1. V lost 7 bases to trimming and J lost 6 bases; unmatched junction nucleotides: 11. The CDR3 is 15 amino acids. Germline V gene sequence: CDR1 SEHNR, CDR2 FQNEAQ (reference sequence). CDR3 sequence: CASILQGARGNEQFF. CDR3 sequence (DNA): TGTGCCAGCATCCTCCAGGGGGCTCGGGGCAATGAGCAGTTCTTC.

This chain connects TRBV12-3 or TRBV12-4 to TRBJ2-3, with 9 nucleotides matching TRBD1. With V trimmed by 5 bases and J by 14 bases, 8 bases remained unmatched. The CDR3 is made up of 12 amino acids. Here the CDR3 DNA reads TGTGCCAGCAGTCCCGGGACAGGGCTAAGGTATTTT. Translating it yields CASSPGTGLRYF.

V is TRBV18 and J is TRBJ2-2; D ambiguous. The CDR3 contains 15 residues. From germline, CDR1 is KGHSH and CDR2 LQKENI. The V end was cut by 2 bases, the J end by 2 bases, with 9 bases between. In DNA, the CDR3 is TGTGCCAGCTCACCATTATCGGGTAACACCGGGGAGCTGTTTTTT. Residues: CASSPLSGNTGELFF.

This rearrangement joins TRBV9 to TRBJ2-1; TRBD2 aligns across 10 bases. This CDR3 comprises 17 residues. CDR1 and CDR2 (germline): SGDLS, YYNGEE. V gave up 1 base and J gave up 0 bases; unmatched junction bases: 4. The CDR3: CASSVSGGAPSYNEQFF. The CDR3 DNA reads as TGTGCCAGCAGCGTAAGCGGGGGGGCCCCCTCCTACAATGAGCAGTTCTTC. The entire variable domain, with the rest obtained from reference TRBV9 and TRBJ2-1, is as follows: DSGVTQTPKHLITATGQRVTLRCSPRSGDLSVYWYQQSLDQGLQFLIQYYNGEERAKGNILERFSAQQFPDLHSELNLSSLELGDSALYFCASSVSGGAPSYNEQFFGPGTRLTVL.

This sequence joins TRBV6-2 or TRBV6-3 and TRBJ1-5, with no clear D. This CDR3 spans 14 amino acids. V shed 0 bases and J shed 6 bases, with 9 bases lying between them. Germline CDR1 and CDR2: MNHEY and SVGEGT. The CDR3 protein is CASSYSQVSQPQHF. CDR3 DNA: TGTGCCAGCAGTTACTCGCAGGTTTCTCAGCCCCAGCATTTT.

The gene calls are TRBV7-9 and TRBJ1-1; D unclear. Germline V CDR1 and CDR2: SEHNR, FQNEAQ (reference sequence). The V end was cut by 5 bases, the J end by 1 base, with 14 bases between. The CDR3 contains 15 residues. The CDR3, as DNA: TGTGCCAGCAGCCCCCACTCCCTAGAGAACACTGAAGCTTTCTTT. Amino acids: CASSPHSLENTEAFF.

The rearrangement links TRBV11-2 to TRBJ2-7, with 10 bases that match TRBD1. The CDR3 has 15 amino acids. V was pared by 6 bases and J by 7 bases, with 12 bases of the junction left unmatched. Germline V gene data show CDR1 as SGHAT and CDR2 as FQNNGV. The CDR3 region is CASSLNGQGGLEQYF. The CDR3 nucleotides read TGTGCCAGCAGTTTAAATGGACAGGGGGGGCTGGAGCAGTACTTC.

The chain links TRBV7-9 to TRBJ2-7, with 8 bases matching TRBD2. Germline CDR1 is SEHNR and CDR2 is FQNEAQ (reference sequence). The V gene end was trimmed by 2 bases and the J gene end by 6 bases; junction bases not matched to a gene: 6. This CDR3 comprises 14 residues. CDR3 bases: TGTGCCAGCAGCTTATTGGTCGGGGGGGGCGAGCAGTACTTC. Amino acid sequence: CASSLLVGGGEQYF.

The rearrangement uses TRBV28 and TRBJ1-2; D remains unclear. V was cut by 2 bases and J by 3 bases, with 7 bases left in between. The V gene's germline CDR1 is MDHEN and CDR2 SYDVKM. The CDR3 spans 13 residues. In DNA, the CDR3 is TGTGCCAGCAGTTTAGCAGTCTACTATGGCTACACCTTC. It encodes CASSLAVYYGYTF.

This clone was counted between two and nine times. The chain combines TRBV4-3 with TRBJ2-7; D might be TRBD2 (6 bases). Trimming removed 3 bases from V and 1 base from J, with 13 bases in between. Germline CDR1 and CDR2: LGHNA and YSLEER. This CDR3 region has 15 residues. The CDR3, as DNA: TGCGCCAGCAGCCAGGCAGGACTACTATCCTACGAGCAGTACTTC. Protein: CASSQAGLLSYEQYF.

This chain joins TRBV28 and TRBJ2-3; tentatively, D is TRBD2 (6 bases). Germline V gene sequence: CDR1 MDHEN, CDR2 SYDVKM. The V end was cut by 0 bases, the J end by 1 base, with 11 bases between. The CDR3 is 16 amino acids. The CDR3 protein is CASSLWGGLGTDTQYF. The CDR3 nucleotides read TGTGCCAGCAGTTTATGGGGGGGTCTGGGCACAGATACGCAGTATTTT. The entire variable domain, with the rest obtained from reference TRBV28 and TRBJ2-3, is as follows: DVKVTQSSRYLVKRTGEKVFLECVQDMDHENMFWYRQDPGLGLRLIYFSYDVKMKEKGDIPEGYSVSREKKERFSLILESASTNQTSMYLCASSLWGGLGTDTQYFGPGTRLTVL.

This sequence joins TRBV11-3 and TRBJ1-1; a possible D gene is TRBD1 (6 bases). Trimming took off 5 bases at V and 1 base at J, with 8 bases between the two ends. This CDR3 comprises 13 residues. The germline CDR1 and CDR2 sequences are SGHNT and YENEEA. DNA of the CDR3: TGTGCCAGCAGCCAGACAGGGAACACTGAAGCTTTCTTT. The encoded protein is CASSQTGNTEAFF.

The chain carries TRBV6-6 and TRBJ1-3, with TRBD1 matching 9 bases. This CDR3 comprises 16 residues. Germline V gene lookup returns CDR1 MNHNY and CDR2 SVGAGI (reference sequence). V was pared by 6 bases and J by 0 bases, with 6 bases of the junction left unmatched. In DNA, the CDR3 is TGTGCCAGCAGCGGACAGGGGTTTTCCTCTGGAAACACCATATATTTT. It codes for CASSGQGFSSGNTIYF.

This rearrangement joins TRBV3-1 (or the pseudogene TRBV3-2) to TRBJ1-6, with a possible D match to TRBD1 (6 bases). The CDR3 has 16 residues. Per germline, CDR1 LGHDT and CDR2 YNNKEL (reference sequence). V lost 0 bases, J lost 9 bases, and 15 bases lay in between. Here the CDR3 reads CASSQEYQGMSSPLHF. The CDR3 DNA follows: TGTGCCAGCAGCCAAGAATACCAGGGGATGAGTTCACCCCTCCACTTT.

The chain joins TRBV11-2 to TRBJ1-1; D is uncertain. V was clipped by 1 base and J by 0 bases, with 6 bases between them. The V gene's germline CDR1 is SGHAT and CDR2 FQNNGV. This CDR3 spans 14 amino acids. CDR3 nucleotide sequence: TGTGCCAGCAGCTTAGCACAAGTGAACACTGAAGCTTTCTTT. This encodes CASSLAQVNTEAFF.

CDR3 sequence reads: CASSPAAILNTEAFF. The CDR3 nucleotides read TGTGCCAGCAGCCCCGCCGCGATCCTGAACACTGAAGCTTTCTTT. V usage is TRBV7-2 and J usage is TRBJ1-1; D is ambiguous. Per the germline V gene, CDR1 is SGHTA and CDR2 is FQGNSA. The length of the CDR3 is 15 residues. Trimming removed 5 bases from V and 0 bases from J, with 13 bases in between.

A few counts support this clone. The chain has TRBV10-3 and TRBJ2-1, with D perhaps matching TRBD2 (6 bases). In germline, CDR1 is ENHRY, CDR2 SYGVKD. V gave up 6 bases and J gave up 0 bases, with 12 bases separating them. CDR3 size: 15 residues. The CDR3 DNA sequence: TGTGCCATCAGATCCCTCGGGGGCTCCTACAATGAGCAGTTCTTC. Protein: CAIRSLGGSYNEQFF.

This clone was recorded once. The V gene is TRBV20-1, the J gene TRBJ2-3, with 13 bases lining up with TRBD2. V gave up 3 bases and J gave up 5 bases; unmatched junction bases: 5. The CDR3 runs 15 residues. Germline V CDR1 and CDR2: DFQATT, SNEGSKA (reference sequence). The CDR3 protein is CSASQTSGGKDTQYF. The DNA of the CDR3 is TGCAGTGCTAGTCAGACTAGCGGGGGGAAAGATACGCAGTATTTT.

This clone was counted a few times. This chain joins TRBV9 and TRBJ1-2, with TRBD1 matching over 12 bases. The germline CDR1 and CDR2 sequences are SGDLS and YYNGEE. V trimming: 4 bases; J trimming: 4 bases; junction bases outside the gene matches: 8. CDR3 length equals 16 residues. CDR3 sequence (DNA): TGTGCCAGCAGCCTGGGACAGGGGGCCTATAGCTATGGCTACACCTTC. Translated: CASSLGQGAYSYGYTF.

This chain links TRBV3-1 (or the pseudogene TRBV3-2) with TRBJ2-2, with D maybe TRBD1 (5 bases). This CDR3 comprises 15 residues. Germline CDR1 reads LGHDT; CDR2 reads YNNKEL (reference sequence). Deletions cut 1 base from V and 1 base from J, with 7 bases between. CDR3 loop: CASSQGQGNTGELFF. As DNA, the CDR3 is TGTGCCAGCAGCCAAGGCCAGGGGAACACCGGGGAGCTGTTTTTT.

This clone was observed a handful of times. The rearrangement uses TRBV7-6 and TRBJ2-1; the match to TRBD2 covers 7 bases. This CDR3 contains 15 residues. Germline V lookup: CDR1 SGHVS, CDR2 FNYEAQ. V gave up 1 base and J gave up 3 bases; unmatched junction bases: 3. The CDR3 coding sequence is TGTGCCAGCAGCTTAGTTGCGGGGGACTACAATGAGCAGTTCTTC. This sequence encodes CASSLVAGDYNEQFF.